Each of the 32 T cell receptor beta chains below was sequenced from the same sample in a study of T cell changes during pregnancy in multiple sclerosis. The repertoire was sequenced with immunoSEQ multiplex PCR; TCRdb's copy has only in-frame clones and lacks some. This table holds tens of thousands of clones, 85% to 90% found once. The source material was peripheral blood, sampled after pregnancy. These receptors all come from a female donor in good health, enrolled as a control in a pregnancy study.

The chain has TRBV30 and TRBJ1-2; perhaps TRBD1 as D (6 bases). The V and J ends lost 4 bases and 8 bases respectively, with 14 bases between them. Germline assignment: CDR1 GTSNPN and CDR2 SVGIG (reference sequence). The CDR3 consists of 12 residues. The CDR3 DNA reads as TGTGCCTGGACTGGGGGGGCTTTAGGCTACACCTTC. It translates to CAWTGGALGYTF.

The chain links TRBV11-2 to TRBJ2-7, with 8 bases aligning to TRBD1. The CDR3 spans 16 residues. Germline V gene sequence: CDR1 SGHAT, CDR2 FQNNGV. The junction had 10 bases not matched to a gene; V was cut back by 3 bases and J by 3 bases. The CDR3 DNA sequence: TGTGCCAGCAGCTTGACAGGGGCGCTTAAGGGCTACGAGCAGTACTTC. Amino acid sequence: CASSLTGALKGYEQYF.

The chain uses TRBV27 and TRBJ1-6; perhaps TRBD1 as D (5 bases). The CDR3 length is 15 residues. Trimming cost V 3 bases and J 10 bases, with 16 bases left between them. CDR1 and CDR2 (germline): MNHEY, SMNVEV (reference sequence). CDR3 coding DNA: TGTGCCAGCAGTTTGGGATCGGGGGGTCAATCACCCCTCCACTTT. It is translated as CASSLGSGGQSPLHF.

CDR3 bases: TGTGCCAGCTCACCACGCCAGGGTAATGAAAAACTGTTTTTT. Amino acids: CASSPRQGNEKLFF. J is TRBJ1-4 and V is TRBV18, with TRBD1 as a possible D gene (5 bases). V was shortened by 1 base and J by 4 bases, with 7 bases between the two germline ends. There are 14 residues in the CDR3. The germline CDR1 and CDR2 sequences are KGHSH and LQKENI. Drawing the rest from reference TRBV18 and TRBJ1-4, the complete variable domain is NAGVMQNPRHLVRRRGQEARLRCSPMKGHSHVYWYRQLPEEGLKFMVYLQKENIIDESGMPKERFSAEFPKEGPSILRIQQVVRGDSAAYFCASSPRQGNEKLFFGSGTQLSVL.

This clone has a single count. The CDR3 here is CASSATTSTYEQYF. The CDR3 DNA follows: TGTGCCAGCAGCGCGACGACTAGCACCTACGAGCAGTACTTC. V and J are TRBV9 and TRBJ2-7, with 7 bases fitting TRBD2. Germline assignment: CDR1 SGDLS and CDR2 YYNGEE. There are 14 residues in the CDR3. The V gene end was trimmed by 3 bases and the J gene end by 2 bases; junction bases not matched to a gene: 5. The entire variable domain, with the rest obtained from reference TRBV9 and TRBJ2-7, is as follows: DSGVTQTPKHLITATGQRVTLRCSPRSGDLSVYWYQQSLDQGLQFLIQYYNGEERAKGNILERFSAQQFPDLHSELNLSSLELGDSALYFCASSATTSTYEQYFGPGTRLTVT.

The chain is built from TRBV10-1 and TRBJ1-1, with D possibly matching TRBD1 (6 bases). The CDR3 covers 13 residues. CDR1 is WNHNN and CDR2 is SYGVQD in the germline V gene (reference sequence). V shed 6 bases and J shed 10 bases, with 18 bases lying between them. The CDR3 loop reads CASRETGPAPAFF. CDR3 DNA sequence: TGCGCCAGCAGGGAGACAGGCCCGGCTCCAGCTTTCTTT.

The chain uses TRBV9 and TRBJ1-3, with D possibly TRBD1 on 5 matching bases. V lost 0 bases and J lost 0, with 13 bases in between. Looked up from germline, CDR1 is SGDLS and CDR2 is YYNGEE. The length of the CDR3 is 17 residues. The CDR3 sequence is CASSVVQAGGSGNTIYF. CDR3 DNA: TGTGCCAGCAGCGTAGTTCAGGCCGGGGGCTCTGGAAACACCATATATTTT.

The chain recombines TRBV7-8 with TRBJ1-5, with a weak D call TRBD1 (5 bases). This CDR3 is 15 amino acids long. Germline V lookup: CDR1 SGHVS, CDR2 FQNEAQ. V was shortened by 0 bases and J by 4 bases, with 10 bases between the two germline ends. The CDR3 here is CASSLAGLDNQPQHF. The CDR3 nucleotides read TGTGCCAGCAGCTTAGCGGGGCTGGATAATCAGCCCCAGCATTTT.

V is TRBV9 and J is TRBJ2-5; 12 nucleotides align to TRBD2. The V gene end was trimmed by 1 base and the J gene end by 4 bases; junction bases not matched to a gene: 2. Germline CDR1 reads SGDLS; CDR2 reads YYNGEE. CDR3 length: 15 residues. In DNA, the CDR3 is TGTGCCAGCAGCGTATCTAGCGGGGGGGTAGAGACCCAGTACTTC. It is translated as CASSVSSGGVETQYF.

The chain carries TRBV10-2 and TRBJ2-1, with TRBD1 identical over 9 bases. The V gene's germline CDR1 is WSHSY and CDR2 SAAADI. The junction had 11 bases not matched to a gene; V was cut back by 6 bases and J by 5 bases. CDR3 length: 16 amino acids. DNA of the CDR3: TGCGCCAGCAGCGAAACAGGGGGCAGAAGAGACAATGAGCAGTTCTTC. Protein: CASSETGGRRDNEQFF.

V is TRBV29-1 and J is TRBJ1-1, with D possibly being TRBD1 (6 bases). The CDR3 sequence is 15 residues long. Germline-derived CDR1 and CDR2 are SQVTM and ANQGSEA. V was clipped by 2 bases and J by 4 bases, with 17 bases between them. The CDR3 is CSVEISGGASTEAFF. CDR3 bases: TGCAGCGTTGAAATCAGCGGGGGGGCGAGCACTGAAGCTTTCTTT.

The gene calls are TRBV19 and TRBJ2-7, with TRBD2 identical over 13 bases. There are 18 residues in the CDR3. Germline V gives CDR1 LNHDA, CDR2 SQIVND (reference sequence). V shed 3 bases and J 2 bases; nucleotides not matched to a gene: 10. CDR3 bases: TGTGCCAGTAGTATGCCCGCAGGGGGGACTAGCGGGACCTACGAGCAGTACTTC. Amino acids: CASSMPAGGTSGTYEQYF.

V gene TRBV4-3 combines with J gene TRBJ1-1; 9 nucleotides line up with TRBD1. V dropped 4 bases and J dropped 4; count of bases not matched to a gene: 10. This CDR3 has 16 amino acids. Germline V gene sequence: CDR1 LGHNA, CDR2 YSLEER. The CDR3 here is CASSPSGTGWGTEAFF. Written as DNA, the CDR3 is TGCGCCAGCAGCCCGTCCGGGACAGGGTGGGGCACTGAAGCTTTCTTT.

This clone was counted between two and nine times. Other DNA sequences in this sample translate to the same CDR3. The chain joins TRBV6-1 to TRBJ2-3; a possible D gene is TRBD2 (5 bases). The V end was cut by 3 bases, the J end by 3 bases, with 10 bases between. Germline V gene lookup returns CDR1 MNHNS and CDR2 SASEGT. The CDR3 spans 14 residues. Here the CDR3 reads CASSELAETDTQYF. The CDR3 nucleotides are TGTGCCAGCAGTGAGCTAGCAGAAACAGATACGCAGTATTTT.

The chain recombines TRBV29-1 with TRBJ1-1, with D uncertain. Trimming left V 1 base short and J 4 bases short, with 13 bases between. The CDR3 runs 14 residues. CDR1 and CDR2 from the germline V gene are SQVTM and ANQGSEA. The CDR3 loop reads CSVEGAVRRTEAFF. Written as DNA, the CDR3 is TGCAGCGTTGAAGGGGCAGTGCGACGCACTGAAGCTTTCTTT. Full variable domain (outside the CDR3, taken from reference TRBV29-1 and TRBJ1-1): SAVISQKPSRDICQRGTSLTIQCQVDSQVTMMFWYRQQPGQSLTLIATANQGSEATYESGFVIDKFPISRPNLTFSTLTVSNMSPEDSSIYLCSVEGAVRRTEAFFGQGTRLTVV.

V gene TRBV5-1 combines with J gene TRBJ2-1; 12 bases line up with TRBD2. V lost 6 bases to trimming and J lost 5 bases; unmatched junction nucleotides: 27. CDR1 is SGHRS and CDR2 is YFSETQ in the germline V gene. The length of the CDR3 is 22 residues. The CDR3 reads CASNRAGNRELLAGGPHNEQFF. The CDR3 DNA sequence: TGCGCCAGCAACAGAGCGGGGAACAGGGAACTTCTAGCGGGAGGGCCGCACAATGAGCAGTTCTTC.

The chain employs TRBV7-9 and TRBJ1-1; D unclear. Per germline, CDR1 SEHNR and CDR2 FQNEAQ (reference sequence). The CDR3 length is 14 residues. V lost 5 bases and J lost 0, with 10 bases in between. CDR3 DNA sequence: TGTGCCAGCAGCCACGGGAGCTTGAACACTGAAGCTTTCTTT. It translates to CASSHGSLNTEAFF.

This chain links TRBV29-1 with TRBJ1-5; a possible D gene is TRBD1 (5 bases). CDR1 and CDR2 from the germline V gene are SQVTM and ANQGSEA. The CDR3 is 12 residues long. The germline V and J ends were trimmed by 6 bases and 7 bases, with 13 bases remaining between them. CDR3 protein: CSVGGAEQPQHF. CDR3 DNA: TGCAGCGTAGGCGGGGCTGAACAGCCCCAGCATTTT.

CDR3 sequence: CASRQTASYEQYF. The CDR3 DNA reads as TGTGCCAGCCGACAGACCGCCTCCTACGAGCAGTACTTC. The rearrangement uses TRBV19 and TRBJ2-7; D is perhaps TRBD1 (5 bases). From germline, CDR1 is LNHDA and CDR2 SQIVND (reference sequence). The V and J ends lost 9 bases and 0 bases respectively, with 12 bases between them. This CDR3 spans 13 amino acids.

V gene TRBV27 combines with J gene TRBJ1-6; weak D call: TRBD1 (5 bases). CDR1 and CDR2 from the germline V gene are MNHEY and SMNVEV (reference sequence). V shed 6 bases and J shed 8 bases, with 14 bases lying between them. CDR3 size: 14 residues. The CDR3 region has the DNA TGTGCCAGCAGACCCGGACAAGTCTATTCACCCCTCCACTTT. Amino acid sequence: CASRPGQVYSPLHF.

The CDR3 sequence is CASSLEGGLQTQYF. CDR3 DNA sequence: TGCGCCAGCAGCTTGGAAGGGGGTCTCCAGACCCAGTACTTC. The chain carries TRBV5-1 and TRBJ2-5, with D perhaps TRBD1 (6 bases). Per the germline V gene, CDR1 is SGHRS and CDR2 is YFSETQ. The CDR3 extends over 14 amino acids. The ends were cut back, 0 bases at V and 6 bases at J, with 12 bases in the middle.

The chain uses TRBV5-1 and TRBJ1-2; maybe TRBD1 (6 bases). This CDR3 has 14 amino acids. The V gene lost 4 bases and the J gene lost 8 bases, with 18 bases spanning the gap. Germline CDR1 reads SGHRS; CDR2 reads YFSETQ. The CDR3 bases are TGCGCCAGCAGCCGGGACACTTTTGATAGGGGCTACACCTTC. This gives the protein CASSRDTFDRGYTF.

The V and J genes are TRBV30 and TRBJ2-5, with 7 bases matching TRBD2. The germline V gene has CDR1 GTSNPN and CDR2 SVGIG (reference sequence). V trimming: 4 bases; J trimming: 5 bases; junction bases outside the gene matches: 7. There are 13 residues in the CDR3. CDR3 sequence: CAWTPSGVETQYF. The DNA of the CDR3 is TGTGCCTGGACGCCTAGCGGCGTGGAGACCCAGTACTTC.

CDR3 sequence (DNA): TGTGCCTGGGTAGAGCCCCTCCGTCCCGGGGAGCTGTTTTTT. Its translation: CAWVEPLRPGELFF. The chain uses TRBV30 and TRBJ2-2; D not resolved. The CDR3 covers 14 residues. V gave up 5 bases and J gave up 6 bases, with 16 bases separating them. Germline values: CDR1 GTSNPN, CDR2 SVGIG (reference sequence).

The chain joins TRBV6-1 to TRBJ2-2, with D possibly matching TRBD1 (6 bases). Germline assignment: CDR1 MNHNS and CDR2 SASEGT. The CDR3 sequence is 14 residues long. Trimming pared 4 bases from V and 4 bases from J, leaving 10 bases between. The CDR3: CASSGQGPTGELFF. CDR3 DNA sequence: TGTGCCAGCAGTGGGCAGGGGCCCACCGGGGAGCTGTTTTTT.

The V and J genes are TRBV11-2 and TRBJ1-2; 11 bases match TRBD1. J was trimmed by 1 base and V by 5 bases; bases with no gene match: 9. From germline, CDR1 is SGHAT and CDR2 FQNNGV. There are 17 residues in the CDR3. The CDR3 sequence: CASSDPGTGGYNYGYTF. The CDR3 DNA is TGTGCCAGCAGCGACCCCGGGACAGGGGGTTATAACTATGGCTACACCTTC.

The V call is TRBV7-9, the J call TRBJ1-3; D call uncertain. The V gene's germline CDR1 is SEHNR and CDR2 FQNEAQ (reference sequence). V gave up 3 bases and J gave up 8 bases, with 14 bases separating them. The CDR3 contains 14 residues. DNA for the CDR3: TGTGCCAGCAGCTTCGACTTGCTCTGGGACACCATATATTTT. This encodes CASSFDLLWDTIYF.

The chain recombines TRBV18 with TRBJ2-7; D is ambiguous. The V end lost 4 bases, the J end lost 5 bases, and 6 bases lay between the germline ends. CDR1 is KGHSH and CDR2 is LQKENI in the germline V gene. The CDR3 extends over 11 amino acids. The CDR3 here is CASSQSDEQYF. The DNA for the CDR3 is TGTGCCAGCTCACAGAGCGACGAGCAGTACTTC.

The chain is built from TRBV6-5 and TRBJ2-7; 10 bases match TRBD2. J gave up 2 bases and V 6 bases, and 7 bases lay outside the gene matches. The CDR3 is 15 residues long. Per germline, CDR1 MNHEY and CDR2 SVGAGI. CDR3 sequence: CASSTLAGDTYEQYF. The CDR3 coding sequence is TGTGCCAGCAGCACCCTAGCGGGAGACACCTACGAGCAGTACTTC.

The chain uses TRBV7-2 and TRBJ1-4; 11 nucleotides align to TRBD1. CDR3 length equals 15 residues. Germline values: CDR1 SGHTA, CDR2 FQGNSA. J gave up 8 bases and V 5 bases, and 7 bases lay outside the gene matches. The CDR3 DNA is TGTGCCAGCAGCCCAGCCGGGACAGGGGGAGAAAAACTGTTTTTT. As protein: CASSPAGTGGEKLFF.

The V gene is TRBV27, the J gene TRBJ1-2; a possible D gene is TRBD1 (5 bases). CDR3 length: 15 residues. The germline V gene has CDR1 MNHEY and CDR2 SMNVEV (reference sequence). The germline V and J ends were trimmed by 5 bases and 4 bases, with 17 bases remaining between them. The CDR3 reads CASSPERGRSYGYTF. The CDR3 nucleotides read TGTGCCAGCAGTCCGGAGCGGGGCAGGAGCTATGGCTACACCTTC.

The chain links TRBV10-3 to TRBJ2-3, with 11 bases lining up with TRBD2. Looked up from germline, CDR1 is ENHRY and CDR2 is SYGVKD. Trimming removed 10 bases from V and 5 bases from J; junction bases left unmatched: 11. This CDR3 is 15 amino acids long. DNA of the CDR3: TGTGCCACCAAACTACTAGCGGGAGCCCAAGATACGCAGTATTTT. Translating gives CATKLLAGAQDTQYF.